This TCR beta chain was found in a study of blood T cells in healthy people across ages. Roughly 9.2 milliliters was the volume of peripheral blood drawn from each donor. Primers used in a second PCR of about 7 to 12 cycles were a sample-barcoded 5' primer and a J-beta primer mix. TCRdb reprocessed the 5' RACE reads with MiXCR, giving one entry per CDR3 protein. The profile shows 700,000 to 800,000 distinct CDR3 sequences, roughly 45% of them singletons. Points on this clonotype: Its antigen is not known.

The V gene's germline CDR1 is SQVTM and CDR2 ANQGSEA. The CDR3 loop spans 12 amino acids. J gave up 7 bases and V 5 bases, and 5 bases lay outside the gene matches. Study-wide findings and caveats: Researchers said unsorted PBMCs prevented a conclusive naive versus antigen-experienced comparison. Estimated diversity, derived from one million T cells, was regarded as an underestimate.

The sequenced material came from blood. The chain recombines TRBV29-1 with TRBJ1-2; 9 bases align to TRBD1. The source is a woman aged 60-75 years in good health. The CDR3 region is CSVPGQGFGYTF. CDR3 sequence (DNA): TGCAGCGTTCCGGGACAGGGATTTGGCTACACCTTC.